Below, 20 T cell receptor beta chains from the same sample are listed, as sequenced in a study of T-cell memory formation after mild COVID-19. Each CDR3 protein gets one entry after TCRdb re-called the 5' RACE reads with MiXCR. The table lists roughly 580,000 distinct CDR3 sequences, roughly 18% of them singletons, with 12% in the top ten. Specimen: PBMCs or a T cell subset sorted from them (not recorded which). These receptors came from an adult woman who had mild COVID-19 (a few samples of this study predate the infection). Cell type and time point are not known.

The chain joins TRBV9 to TRBJ2-2; 9 bases are shared with TRBD2. The CDR3 length is 16 residues. J lost 2 bases, V lost 0 bases, and 2 bases had no gene match. The germline gives CDR1 SGDLS, CDR2 YYNGEE. In DNA form, the CDR3 reads TGTGCCAGCAGCGTAGGACTAGCGGCAAACACCGGGGAGCTGTTTTTT. Its translation is CASSVGLAANTGELFF.

There are a few counts of this clonotype. The chain uses TRBV7-3 and TRBJ2-1, with a weak D call TRBD1 (5 bases). This CDR3 contains 16 residues. Trimming pared 3 bases from V and 10 bases from J, leaving 22 bases between. Germline CDR1 SGHTA, CDR2 FQGTGA. The CDR3 DNA reads as TGTGCCAGCAGCTTGTTTGGGGCAGGGCTACCTACGGAGCAGTTCTTC. This sequence encodes CASSLFGAGLPTEQFF.

This clonotype occurred a few times. The chain employs TRBV18 and TRBJ2-1, with 13 bases that match TRBD2. The CDR3 length is 20 residues. In germline, CDR1 is KGHSH, CDR2 LQKENI. The V and J ends lost 1 base and 6 bases, in that order; junction bases with no gene match: 15. The CDR3 region has the DNA TGTGCCAGCTCACCACGCGAACTAGCGGGAGGGCCGCCGCGGGGCAATGAGCAGTTCTTC. As protein: CASSPRELAGGPPRGNEQFF.

This clonotype showed up just a few times. The V and J genes are TRBV9 and TRBJ2-1; 8 bases align to TRBD2. Per germline, CDR1 SGDLS and CDR2 YYNGEE. The CDR3 is 15 amino acids. V was pared by 0 bases and J by 3 bases, with 2 bases of the junction left unmatched. This CDR3 is CASSVGRGVYNEQFF. CDR3 nucleotides: TGTGCCAGCAGCGTAGGGCGGGGGGTCTACAATGAGCAGTTCTTC.

The sample holds a few counts of this clonotype. CDR3 in amino acids: CASSLTRGPPDNEQFF. The CDR3 region has the DNA TGTGCCAGCAGCTTAACGAGGGGACCACCAGACAATGAGCAGTTCTTC. The chain is built from TRBV7-3 and TRBJ2-1; D is tentatively TRBD1 or TRBD2 (5 bases each). Trimming cost V 0 bases and J 5 bases, with 14 bases left between them. The CDR3 runs to 16 residues. Looked up from germline, CDR1 is SGHTA and CDR2 is FQGTGA.

The chain uses TRBV3-1 and TRBJ1-5; D gene ambiguous. The length of the CDR3 is 14 residues. Deletions cut 1 base from V and 9 bases from J, with 13 bases between. Per germline, CDR1 LGHDT and CDR2 YNNKEL (reference sequence). The CDR3 DNA reads TGTGCCAGCAGCCAAGGTTCAGGAGCTCGGCCCCAGCATTTT. Its protein is CASSQGSGARPQHF.

This clonotype was counted between two and nine times. The chain joins TRBV9 to TRBJ2-7, with 8 bases fitting TRBD2. V lost 3 bases, J lost 2 bases, and 1 base stayed unmatched. The germline V gene encodes CDR1 SGDLS and CDR2 YYNGEE. The CDR3 runs to 13 residues. CDR3 region: CASSGTSPYEQYF. The CDR3 DNA sequence: TGTGCCAGCAGCGGGACTAGCCCCTACGAGCAGTACTTC.

The V call is TRBV9, the J call TRBJ2-3; 8 bases align to TRBD2. CDR3 length: 14 residues. J gave up 2 bases and V 3 bases, and 2 bases lay outside the gene matches. CDR1 is SGDLS, CDR2 YYNGEE, per germline. CDR3 sequence: CASSERGTTDTQYF. DNA of the CDR3: TGTGCCAGCAGCGAGCGGGGGACCACAGATACGCAGTATTTT.

This clonotype showed up just a few times. The gene calls are TRBV24-1 and TRBJ1-2, with 10 bases matching TRBD1. The trim removed 7 bases at V and 8 bases at J, leaving 9 bases unmatched. This CDR3 region has 14 residues. CDR1 KGHDR and CDR2 SFDVKD come from the germline V gene. The CDR3 sequence: CATRRSGTGDGYTF. CDR3 DNA sequence: TGTGCCACCAGGCGTTCTGGGACAGGGGACGGCTACACCTTC.

V gene TRBV5-1 combines with J gene TRBJ1-4; D might be TRBD1 (6 bases). The CDR3 is 16 amino acids. V lost 0 bases, J lost 2 bases, and 11 bases lay in between. Germline assignment: CDR1 SGHRS and CDR2 YFSETQ. CDR3 DNA: TGCGCCAGCAGCTTGGCCGGGGGGGCCACTAATGAAAAACTGTTTTTT. Its translation: CASSLAGGATNEKLFF.

This clonotype was counted many times. The chain joins TRBV5-4 to TRBJ2-7; no clear D. Germline assignment: CDR1 SGHNT and CDR2 YYREEE (reference sequence). The CDR3 is 12 residues long. The V end was cut by 0 bases, the J end by 2 bases, with 3 bases between. Here the CDR3 DNA reads TGTGCCAGCAGCTTGGCCGCCTACGAGCAGTACTTC. The encoded protein is CASSLAAYEQYF.

This clonotype was observed at least ten times. This chain uses TRBV12-3 or TRBV12-4 with TRBJ2-1; 9 bases line up with TRBD2. J was trimmed by 8 bases and V by 3 bases; bases with no gene match: 11. This CDR3 has 16 amino acids. The CDR3 loop reads CASSFGWGGRVDEQFF. The CDR3 DNA is TGTGCCAGCAGTTTCGGATGGGGCGGGAGGGTCGATGAGCAGTTCTTC.

The rearrangement uses TRBV25-1 and TRBJ2-7; D is unresolved. Deletions cut 6 bases from V and 3 bases from J, with 12 bases between. Germline values: CDR1 MGHDK, CDR2 SYGVNS. The CDR3 is made up of 13 amino acids. Written as DNA, the CDR3 is TGTGCCAGCAGCATGCGATCCGGCTACGAGCAGTACTTC. Protein sequence: CASSMRSGYEQYF.

This clonotype was recorded many times. The chain has TRBV6-6 and TRBJ1-6; 7 nucleotides agree with TRBD1. CDR1 MNHNY and CDR2 SVGAGI come from the germline V gene (reference sequence). The CDR3 runs 17 residues. Trimming removed 5 bases from V and 0 bases from J; junction bases left unmatched: 7. As DNA, the CDR3 is TGTGCCAGCAGTCCCCCACAGGGGAGCTCCTATAATTCACCCCTCCACTTT. Its translation is CASSPPQGSSYNSPLHF.

In this sample, this clonotype turned up a few times. V and J are TRBV9 and TRBJ2-3, with TRBD2 matching 7 bases. Germline V gene lookup returns CDR1 SGDLS and CDR2 YYNGEE. Unmatched junction bases numbered 5, after V lost 4 bases and J lost 0 bases. This CDR3 is built from 15 residues. In DNA, the CDR3 is TGTGCCAGCAGCCCTGGGACTATCAGCACAGATACGCAGTATTTT. Protein product: CASSPGTISTDTQYF.

V and J are TRBV7-2 and TRBJ2-1, with TRBD1 matching 7 bases. Germline CDR1 and CDR2: SGHTA and FQGNSA. Trimming at V came to 7 bases and at J to 3 bases, leaving 12 bases not matched to a gene. The CDR3 sequence is 16 residues long. The CDR3 region is CASNDIHRGIYNEQFF. DNA of the CDR3: TGTGCCAGCAACGACATTCACAGGGGAATCTACAATGAGCAGTTCTTC.

This chain connects TRBV19 to TRBJ1-3; no firm D call. Germline V gives CDR1 LNHDA, CDR2 SQIVND (reference sequence). V gave up 0 bases and J gave up 0 bases, with 6 bases separating them. CDR3 length: 15 residues. The CDR3 coding sequence is TGTGCCAGTAGTATAGAAGGACTCTCTGGAAACACCATATATTTT. Protein: CASSIEGLSGNTIYF.

The chain recombines TRBV7-9 with TRBJ2-7; 8 bases agree with TRBD1. The V gene end was trimmed by 4 bases and the J gene end by 6 bases; junction bases not matched to a gene: 5. The CDR3 loop spans 13 amino acids. Germline lookup yields CDR1 SEHNR and CDR2 FQNEAQ (reference sequence). The CDR3 DNA sequence: TGTGCCAGCAGCTCCCGACAGGGGCTCGAGCAGTACTTC. Its protein is CASSSRQGLEQYF.

Many counts were recorded for this clonotype. The chain recombines TRBV5-1 with TRBJ2-4; the match to TRBD1 covers 8 bases. Germline-derived CDR1 and CDR2 are SGHRS and YFSETQ. V was clipped by 3 bases and J by 6 bases; unmatched bases: 2. This CDR3 comprises 13 residues. In nucleotides, the CDR3 is TGCGCCAGCAGCTCAGGACAGGGAAACATTCAGTACTTC. Amino acids: CASSSGQGNIQYF.

This chain connects TRBV4-3 to TRBJ2-3; D may be TRBD1 (5 bases). Trimming took off 0 bases at V and 3 bases at J, with 10 bases between the two ends. The CDR3 sequence is 15 residues long. The germline V gene has CDR1 LGHNA and CDR2 YSLEER. The CDR3 nucleotides are TGCGCCAGCAGCCAAGAAGGCAGGGCTACAGATACGCAGTATTTT. As protein: CASSQEGRATDTQYF.